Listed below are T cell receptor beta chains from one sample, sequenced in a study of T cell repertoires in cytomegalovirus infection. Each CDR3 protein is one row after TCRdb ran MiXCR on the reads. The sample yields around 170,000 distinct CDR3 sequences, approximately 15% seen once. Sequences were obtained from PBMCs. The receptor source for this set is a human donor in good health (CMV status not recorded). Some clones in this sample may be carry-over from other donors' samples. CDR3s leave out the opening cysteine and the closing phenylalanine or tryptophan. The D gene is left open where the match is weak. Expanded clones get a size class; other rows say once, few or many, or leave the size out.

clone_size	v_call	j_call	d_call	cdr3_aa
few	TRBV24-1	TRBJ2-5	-	ATSARLSASLETQY
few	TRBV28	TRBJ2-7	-	ASSTTGRGSYEQY
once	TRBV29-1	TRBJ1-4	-	SVSRGGLGATNEKLF
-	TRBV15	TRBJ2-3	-	ATSALRGDTQY
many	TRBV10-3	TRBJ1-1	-	AISESKVGTEAF
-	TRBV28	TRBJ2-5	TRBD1	ASTTSGGAVSQETQY
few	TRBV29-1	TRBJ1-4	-	SANGRDLDKLF
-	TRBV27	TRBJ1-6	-	ASSRGTPTDSPLH
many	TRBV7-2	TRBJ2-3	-	ASSWTIYDSDTQY
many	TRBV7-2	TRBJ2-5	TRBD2	ASSSLAGAGETQY
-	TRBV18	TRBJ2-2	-	ASSPDLGRNTGELF
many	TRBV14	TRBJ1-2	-	ASSQSTNYGYT
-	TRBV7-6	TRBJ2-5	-	ASSFYIQETQY
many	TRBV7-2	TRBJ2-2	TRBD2	ASSPSLAGGLKNTGELF
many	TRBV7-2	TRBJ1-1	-	ASGRRGSTEAF
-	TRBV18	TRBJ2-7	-	ASKSGTGYYEQY
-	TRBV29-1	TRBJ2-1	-	SVVTPGEQF
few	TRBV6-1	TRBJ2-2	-	ASSENLYGELF
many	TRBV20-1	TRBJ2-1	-	SARSVVNEQF
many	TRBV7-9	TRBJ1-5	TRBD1	ASSYGTGDPFNQPQH
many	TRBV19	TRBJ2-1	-	ASSTRAGGGYNEQF
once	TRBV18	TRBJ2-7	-	ASSPSRGGSYEQY
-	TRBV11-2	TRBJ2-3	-	ASSSRGSGTDTQY
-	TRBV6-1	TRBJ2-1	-	ASSRADEQF
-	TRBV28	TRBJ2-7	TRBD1	ASRGEGQGSYEQY
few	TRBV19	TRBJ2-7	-	ASSIGAEQY
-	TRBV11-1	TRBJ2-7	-	ASSLPSGEAFYEQY
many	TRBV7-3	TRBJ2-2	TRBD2	ASSIGLASGELF
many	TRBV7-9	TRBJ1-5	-	ASSLRDSNQPQH
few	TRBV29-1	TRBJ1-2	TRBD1	SVPGQGAFLEGYT
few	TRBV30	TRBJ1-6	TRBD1	ARGTGLNSPLH
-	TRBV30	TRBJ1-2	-	AWSVLNGYT
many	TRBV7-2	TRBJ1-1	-	ASSPDGYTEAF
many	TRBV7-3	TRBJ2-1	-	ASSLIPGNNEQF
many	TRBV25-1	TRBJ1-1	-	ASSVSGQHTEAF
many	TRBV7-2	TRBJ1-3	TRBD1	ASSLSGGEGNTIY
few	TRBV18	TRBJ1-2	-	ASSPATGNYGYT
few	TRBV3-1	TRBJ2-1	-	ASRPQGYNEQF
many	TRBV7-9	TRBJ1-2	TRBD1	ASRHTGESYGYT
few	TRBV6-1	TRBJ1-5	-	ASSFADTTYQPQH
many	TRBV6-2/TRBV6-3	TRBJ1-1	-	ASSTANTEAF
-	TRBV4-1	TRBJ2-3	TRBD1	ASSQDAGTGGSGTQY
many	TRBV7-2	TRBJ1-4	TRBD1	ASSRRQGRGEKLF
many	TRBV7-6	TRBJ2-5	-	ASSLEQETQY
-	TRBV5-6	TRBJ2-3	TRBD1	ASRRQGGDTQY
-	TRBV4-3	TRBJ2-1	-	ASSQTTYNEQF
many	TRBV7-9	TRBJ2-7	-	ASSLRQASYEQY